This record looks at one TCR beta chain sequence and its context. This sample was included in a study of blood T cell repertoires in COVID-19. On the study more broadly: Some COVID-19 samples were acute and others convalescent; all came from the United States, Italy and Spain. The cDNA or gDNA used as material had been derived from T cells, B-cell-depleted T cells, or PBMCs.

Trimming pared 1 base from V and 8 bases from J, leaving 12 bases between. This CDR3 has 15 residues. Germline CDR1 is MGHRA and CDR2 is YSYEKL. Authors' methods: The assay estimated nucleated cells by amplifying reference gene primers. The repertoire was sequenced with immunoSEQ multiplex PCR; TCRdb's copy has only in-frame clones and lacks some. The V and J calls and the clone size are those of that table, but D and trimming were determined from the DNA. The data contain roughly 99,000 clones, over 80% of them singletons. The TCR comes from a woman under 40 with acute or convalescent COVID-19. Sequencing was performed on peripheral blood. The chain carries TRBV4-1 and TRBJ1-6; a possible D gene is TRBD1 (6 bases). In nucleotides, the CDR3 is TGCGCCAGCAGCCAAGGCCTGCCAGGGGATTCACCCCTCCACTTT. Protein sequence: CASSQGLPGDSPLHF.